This entry features one T cell receptor beta chain sequence. A much larger clone differs from this one at a single base, so this may be a read error. This entry belongs to a study of blood T cells in healthy people across ages. The ends were cut back, 3 bases at V and 5 bases at J, with 17 bases in the middle. The CDR3 consists of 15 residues. In terms of origin and age, donors were healthy Caucasian individuals from Russia aged about 6 to 90. Primers used in a second PCR of about 7 to 12 cycles were a sample-barcoded 5' primer and a J-beta primer mix. Using its own MiXCR run on the 5' RACE reads, TCRdb lists one record per CDR3 protein. Of 1.5 million to 2 million distinct CDR3 sequences listed, roughly 30% are singletons.

This sequence was found in a woman in her 30s in good health. The sequenced sample was blood. The chain links TRBV12-3 or TRBV12-4 to TRBJ2-7; maybe TRBD1 (5 bases). DNA for the CDR3: TGTGCCAGCAGTTTGGGGCGACCACGCTTGGACGAGCAGTACTTC. Protein sequence: CASSLGRPRLDEQYF.